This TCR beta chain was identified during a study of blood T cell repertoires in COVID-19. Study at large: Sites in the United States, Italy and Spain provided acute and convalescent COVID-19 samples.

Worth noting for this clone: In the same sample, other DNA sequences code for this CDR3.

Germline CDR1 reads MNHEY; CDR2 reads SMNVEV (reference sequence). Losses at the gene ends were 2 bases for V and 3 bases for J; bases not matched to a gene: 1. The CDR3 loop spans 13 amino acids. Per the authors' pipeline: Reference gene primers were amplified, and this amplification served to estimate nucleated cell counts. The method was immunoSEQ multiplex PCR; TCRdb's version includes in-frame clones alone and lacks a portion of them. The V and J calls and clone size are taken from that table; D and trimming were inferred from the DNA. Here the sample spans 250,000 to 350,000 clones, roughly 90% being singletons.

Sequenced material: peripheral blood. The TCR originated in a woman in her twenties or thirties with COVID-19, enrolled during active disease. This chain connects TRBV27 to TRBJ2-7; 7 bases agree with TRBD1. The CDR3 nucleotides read TGTGCCAGCAGTTTAAGACAGGGCTACGAGCAGTACTTC. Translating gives CASSLRQGYEQYF.